A selection of T cell receptor beta chains follows, all from one sample in a study of shared clonotypes between healthy human individuals. The method was immunoSEQ multiplex PCR; TCRdb's version includes in-frame clones alone and lacks a portion of them. The data hold about 1 million clones, with roughly 70% observed a single time. Input material: memory CD4+ T cells sorted from blood. These receptors all stem from a man between 18 and 35 years old in good health. CDR3s include the opening cysteine and the closing phenylalanine or tryptophan. The order of the fields is J gene, V gene, D gene, clone size, CDR3 DNA, CDR3 protein. A D gene is named only where the DNA matches it firmly. Clone size is given for some rows only: seen once, a few or many times, or a class if the clone is expanded.

TRBJ1-2 | TRBV27 | TRBD1 | once | TGTGCCAGCAGTAGGGGAAAGGGGGCCTATGGCTACACCTTC | CASSRGKGAYGYTF
TRBJ2-1 | TRBV30 | . | few | TGTGCTCTATGGGACCAAGCCTCCTACAATGAGCAGTTCTTC | CALWDQASYNEQFF
TRBJ2-3 | TRBV6-5 | TRBD2 | once | TGTGCCAGCAGTTACTCGTCAGCGGGAGGCACAGATACGCAGTATTTT | CASSYSSAGGTDTQYF
TRBJ2-7 | TRBV13 | TRBD2 | . | TGTGCCAGCAGCTCCGGACTAGCTAGGTACGAGCAGTACTTC | CASSSGLARYEQYF
TRBJ1-6 | TRBV5-5 | TRBD1 | once | TGTGCCAGCAGCCCGGGACAGGGGGATTCACCCCTCCACTTT | CASSPGQGDSPLHF
TRBJ2-7 | TRBV6-5 | TRBD1 | few | TGTGCCAGCAGCCCCAGGGGGCGAGTTGGAAACGAGCAGTACTTC | CASSPRGRVGNEQYF
TRBJ2-3 | TRBV7-9 | . | . | TGTGCCAGCAGCTTAGAGGTAGCGGCAGATACGCAGTATTTT | CASSLEVAADTQYF
TRBJ2-1 | TRBV6-5 | . | . | TGTGCCAGCAGTTACTCCCCTGGTTTCGATGAGCAGTTCTTC | CASSYSPGFDEQFF
TRBJ2-3 | TRBV5-1 | TRBD2 | . | TGCGCCAGCAGCTCAGCGGGGAGGGCTAGCACAGATACGCAGTATTTT | CASSSAGRASTDTQYF
TRBJ1-3 | TRBV7-2 | TRBD1 | . | TGTGCCAGCAGCTTAGGGGGGACAGCCCCTGGAAACACCATATATTTT | CASSLGGTAPGNTIYF
TRBJ2-5 | TRBV10-1 | . | many | TGCGCCAGCAGTGATGGTCAAGAGACCCAGTACTTC | CASSDGQETQYF
TRBJ2-5 | TRBV5-8 | TRBD2 | . | TGTGCCAGCAGCTTTGGACTAGCGGGGGGCCAAGAGACCCAGTACTTC | CASSFGLAGGQETQYF
TRBJ1-4 | TRBV10-2 | . | . | TGCGCCAGCAGGCCCGGAGGGGAAAAACTGTTTTTT | CASRPGGEKLFF
TRBJ2-1 | TRBV23-1 | TRBD2 | . | TGCGCCAGCAGTCGGAGACTAGCGGGAGGGTACAATGAGCAGTTCTTC | CASSRRLAGGYNEQFF
TRBJ2-7 | TRBV27 | TRBD1 | . | TGTGCCAGCAGTTTCTCCGGGACAGGGGGACGAGAGCAGTACTTC | CASSFSGTGGREQYF
TRBJ2-7 | TRBV18 | . | . | TGTGCCAGCTCAGACGGGGTCACATACGAGCAGTACTTC | CASSDGVTYEQYF
TRBJ2-3 | TRBV4-1 | TRBD1 | once | TGCGCCAGCAGCCAACTCGGACAGGGAGTGAGGACAGATACGCAGTATTTT | CASSQLGQGVRTDTQYF
TRBJ1-2 | TRBV10-3 | TRBD1 | . | TGTGCCATCGGAACTAGACAGGGTGATGGCTACACCTTC | CAIGTRQGDGYTF
TRBJ2-1 | TRBV4-1 | . | . | TGCGCCAGCAGCCAAGATCGGCCCGATGGTGAGCAGTTCTTC | CASSQDRPDGEQFF
TRBJ2-5 | TRBV29-1 | . | . | TGCAGCGTTGAATCGGGCAGGGGAGAGACCCAGTACTTC | CSVESGRGETQYF
TRBJ1-2 | TRBV19 | . | few | TGTGCCAGTCGAAGGGGCTACTATGGCTACACCTTC | CASRRGYYGYTF
TRBJ1-2 | TRBV6-5 | TRBD1 | . | TGTGCCAGCAGTTACTCGAGGGAGGGGGCTTATGGCTACACCTTC | CASSYSREGAYGYTF
TRBJ1-2 | TRBV18 | TRBD1 | . | TGTGCCAGCTCACCGACAGGGGATAGTGGATATGGCTACACCTTC | CASSPTGDSGYGYTF
TRBJ1-4 | TRBV7-8 | . | many | TGTGCCAGCAGCTTAGGCCAAACCCATGAAAAACTGTTTTTT | CASSLGQTHEKLFF
TRBJ2-2 | TRBV27 | . | . | TGTGCCAGCAGTTTCCCCGTTACCGGGGAGCTGTTTTTT | CASSFPVTGELFF
TRBJ2-5 | TRBV5-1 | . | . | TGCGCCAGCAGCTTGGCAGGGGGGGATCAAGAGACCCAGTACTTC | CASSLAGGDQETQYF
TRBJ1-2 | TRBV7-9 | . | . | TGTGCCAGCAGCGTTAACGGGATTTTCTTAGGTGGCTACACCTTC | CASSVNGIFLGGYTF
TRBJ2-7 | TRBV15 | . | . | TGTGCCACCAGCATCGGGGCAGGCGGATCCTACGAGCAGTACTTC | CATSIGAGGSYEQYF
TRBJ2-7 | TRBV19 | TRBD1 | . | TGTGCCAGTAGTACGGCAGGGGGCCATCAATCCTACGAGCAGTACTTC | CASSTAGGHQSYEQYF
TRBJ1-1 | TRBV15 | TRBD1 | . | TGTGCCACCAGCAGACTGCAGGGGGCTGAAGCTTTCTTT | CATSRLQGAEAFF
TRBJ1-2 | TRBV14 | . | . | TGTGCCAGCAGCCAAAACGGCAGGGGCAACTATGGCTACACCTTC | CASSQNGRGNYGYTF
TRBJ1-4 | TRBV6-6 | . | . | TGTGCCAGCAGTAACCGGGGTGAAAAACTGTTTTTT | CASSNRGEKLFF
TRBJ1-3 | TRBV9 | TRBD1 | . | TGTGCCAGCAGCCTAGGGGGGACAGGGGCTGGAAACACCATATATTTT | CASSLGGTGAGNTIYF
TRBJ2-3 | TRBV23-1 | . | . | TGCGCCAGCAGTCGGCTCTCGGGAGATACGCAGTATTTT | CASSRLSGDTQYF
TRBJ2-3 | TRBV28 | . | . | TGTGCCAGCAGTGTTACCTGGGGCAGCGCCAAAGATACGCAGTATTTT | CASSVTWGSAKDTQYF
TRBJ2-5 | TRBV11-2 | TRBD1 | . | TGTGCCAGCAGATTGACAGGGTTTTCTGAGACCCAGTACTTC | CASRLTGFSETQYF
TRBJ1-1 | TRBV2 | TRBD1 | few | TGTGCCAGCAGCGACTTGACAGGGGGAAACACTGAAGCTTTCTTT | CASSDLTGGNTEAFF
TRBJ1-6 | TRBV6-5 | . | . | TGTGCCAGCAGTACCAATGGGGATTCACCCCTCCACTTT | CASSTNGDSPLHF
TRBJ1-6 | TRBV27 | . | once | TGTGCCAGCAGCCCCGGACAGTCACCTAATTCACCCCTCCACTTT | CASSPGQSPNSPLHF
TRBJ1-2 | TRBV6-5 | . | once | TGTGCCAGCAGTTCAGGGGTGAACTATGGCTACACCTTC | CASSSGVNYGYTF
TRBJ2-2 | TRBV6-6 | TRBD1 | many | TGTGCCAGCAGTTCCGGGACAGGCACCGGGGAGCTGTTTTTT | CASSSGTGTGELFF
TRBJ2-1 | TRBV6-4 | TRBD1 | . | TGTGCCAGCAGTGAGGCAGGGGGCGCCCCTAAGGTCTACAATGAGCAGTTCTTC | CASSEAGGAPKVYNEQFF
TRBJ2-7 | TRBV4-3 | . | . | TGCGCCAGCAGCCAAGCGGTTGGGGATGCCTACGAGCAGTACTTC | CASSQAVGDAYEQYF
TRBJ2-3 | TRBV2 | . | . | TGTGCCAGCAGTGAGCAGACAGATACGCAGTATTTT | CASSEQTDTQYF
TRBJ2-3 | TRBV29-1 | TRBD2 | . | TGCAGCGGCGGGGGGGTCTTTAGCACAGATACGCAGTATTTT | CSGGGVFSTDTQYF
TRBJ2-7 | TRBV18 | . | . | TGTGCCAGCTCACCGGCAGGGCGCGGATACGAGCAGTACTTC | CASSPAGRGYEQYF
TRBJ2-2 | TRBV6-1 | TRBD1 | . | TGTGCCAGCAGTGCGCGGGACAGGGGGACCACCGGGGAGCTGTTTTTT | CASSARDRGTTGELFF
TRBJ1-1 | TRBV5-1 | TRBD1 | . | TGCGCCAGCAGCAGTGGACAGGGGAGGAACACTGAAGCTTTCTTT | CASSSGQGRNTEAFF
TRBJ2-7 | TRBV6-6 | . | few | TGTGCCAGCAGCCAAGGGTACAGTTCCTACGAGCAGTACTTC | CASSQGYSSYEQYF
TRBJ1-3 | TRBV18 | TRBD1 | . | TGTGCCAGCCACCGGACAGGGTCGGGAAACACCATATATTTT | CASHRTGSGNTIYF
TRBJ1-3 | TRBV5-6 | . | many | TGTGCCAGCAGCTTGGGGTCCGGGTTAGGAAACACCATATATTTT | CASSLGSGLGNTIYF
TRBJ2-5 | TRBV7-9 | TRBD2 | . | TGTGCCAGCAGCATCAACGGGGGGGAGACCCAGTACTTC | CASSINGGETQYF